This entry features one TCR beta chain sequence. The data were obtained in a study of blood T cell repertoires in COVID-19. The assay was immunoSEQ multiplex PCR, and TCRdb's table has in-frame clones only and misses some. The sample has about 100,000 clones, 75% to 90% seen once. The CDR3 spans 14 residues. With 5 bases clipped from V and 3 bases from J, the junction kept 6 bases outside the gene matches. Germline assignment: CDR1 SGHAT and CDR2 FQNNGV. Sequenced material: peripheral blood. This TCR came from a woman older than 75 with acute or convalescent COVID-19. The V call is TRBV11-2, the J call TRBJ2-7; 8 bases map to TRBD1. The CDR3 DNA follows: TGTGCCAGCAGCAACCGGGACAGGAACTACGAGCAGTACTTC. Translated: CASSNRDRNYEQYF.